This passage covers 18 T cell receptor beta chains from one sample sequenced in a study of cytomegalovirus exposure and HLA in healthy donors. Researchers ran the PCR with 60 Vbeta and 13 Jbeta primers. Profiling relied on immunoSEQ multiplex PCR, and the TCRdb table lists in-frame clones only, not all of them. The sample includes approximately 34,000 clones. The sample comprised PBMCs. The receptors stem from a woman aged 35 to 49 in good health and CMV-seropositive.

The chain is built from TRBV19 and TRBJ1-5, with D possibly TRBD1 on 6 matching bases. Germline CDR1 and CDR2: LNHDA and SQIVND (reference sequence). The CDR3 has 16 amino acids. V lost 4 bases and J lost 7, with 20 bases in between. CDR3 region: CASSTALGRGTQPQHF. The CDR3, as DNA: TGTGCCAGTAGTACCGCTCTAGGGAGGGGGACGCAGCCCCAGCATTTT.

Turning to this clone: Different DNA sequences within this sample yield the same CDR3. The chain recombines TRBV7-2 with TRBJ2-7; 12 positions agree with TRBD2. Germline assignment: CDR1 SGHTA and CDR2 FQGNSA. CDR3 length equals 15 residues. V was clipped by 5 bases and J by 4 bases; unmatched bases: 6. CDR3 amino acids: CASSLGLAGLYEQYF. The CDR3 DNA sequence: TGTGCCAGCAGCCTCGGACTAGCGGGGTTATACGAGCAGTACTTC.

The chain carries TRBV10-3 and TRBJ1-4; the D gene is possibly TRBD1 (5 bases). V lost 0 bases and J 7 bases, leaving 15 bases between the germline ends. CDR1 is ENHRY and CDR2 is SYGVKD in the germline V gene. The CDR3 extends over 16 amino acids. The CDR3 loop reads CAISESPGRGGEKLFF. The CDR3 coding sequence is TGTGCCATCAGTGAGTCCCCGGGGAGGGGAGGTGAAAAACTGTTTTTT.

With respect to this clone: An end of the junction differs from the germline gene, which may be a read error. The rearrangement joins TRBV7-9 to TRBJ2-3; 12 bases fit TRBD2. Germline V gives CDR1 SEHNR, CDR2 FQNEAQ (reference sequence). This CDR3 comprises 15 residues. The CDR3 DNA reads as TGTGCCAGCAGCCTAGCGGGGGGGCAACGAGATACGCAGTATTTT. Protein sequence: CASSLAGGQRDTQYF.

The rearrangement links TRBV4-1 to TRBJ2-2; the D is unclear. This CDR3 is built from 14 residues. Germline V gives CDR1 MGHRA, CDR2 YSYEKL. Trimming took 5 bases from V and 3 from J, leaving 10 bases between them. The CDR3 DNA follows: TGCGCCAGCAGCTTCGTGCCAGACACCGGGGAGCTGTTTTTT. This encodes CASSFVPDTGELFF.

The chain employs TRBV19 and TRBJ2-7, with 10 bases lining up with TRBD2. Germline lookup yields CDR1 LNHDA and CDR2 SQIVND (reference sequence). With V trimmed by 7 bases and J by 2 bases, 14 bases remained unmatched. This CDR3 comprises 17 residues. The CDR3 DNA sequence: TGTGCCAGTATACCCGGGACTAGCGTAGTGACTACCTACGAGCAGTACTTC. The encoded protein is CASIPGTSVVTTYEQYF.

The V gene is TRBV4-1, the J gene TRBJ2-5; possibly TRBD1 for D (6 bases). This CDR3 comprises 20 residues. The ends were cut back, 3 bases at V and 3 bases at J, with 29 bases in the middle. Germline V gives CDR1 MGHRA, CDR2 YSYEKL. The CDR3 is CASSHEMGPGDGVKKETQYF. The CDR3 DNA is TGCGCCAGCAGCCATGAAATGGGCCCAGGGGATGGTGTGAAAAAAGAGACCCAGTACTTC.

This chain joins TRBV6-6 and TRBJ1-4; 8 nucleotides match TRBD1. Trimming at V came to 4 bases and at J to 10 bases, leaving 5 bases not matched to a gene. There are 13 residues in the CDR3. CDR1 is MNHNY and CDR2 is SVGAGI in the germline V gene (reference sequence). CDR3 amino acids: CASSLTQGGKLFF. The CDR3 DNA follows: TGTGCCAGCAGTTTAACACAGGGGGGAAAACTGTTTTTT.

V is TRBV27 and J is TRBJ2-2, with 7 bases fitting TRBD1. Germline assignment: CDR1 MNHEY and CDR2 SMNVEV (reference sequence). The CDR3 is 16 residues long. Unmatched junction bases numbered 8, after V lost 2 bases and J lost 5 bases. CDR3 protein: CASSLGAGGKTGELFF. The CDR3 DNA reads as TGTGCCAGCAGTTTAGGTGCAGGGGGAAAAACCGGGGAGCTGTTTTTT.

This sequence joins TRBV18 and TRBJ2-3, with D tentatively TRBD1 (5 bases). The CDR3 covers 15 residues. Germline V lookup: CDR1 KGHSH, CDR2 LQKENI. Trimming removed 4 bases from V and 2 bases from J, with 13 bases in between. The CDR3 protein is CASSRNTGFTDTQYF. The DNA for the CDR3 is TGTGCCAGCTCACGAAATACAGGATTCACAGATACGCAGTATTTT.

This chain links TRBV7-9 with TRBJ1-4; the D gene is possibly TRBD1 (5 bases). Per germline, CDR1 SEHNR and CDR2 FQNEAQ (reference sequence). The CDR3 contains 14 residues. V was trimmed by 3 bases and J by 5 bases, leaving 10 bases between them. In DNA, the CDR3 is TGTGCCAGCAGCTTCGACAGTAACAATGAAAAACTGTTTTTT. This encodes CASSFDSNNEKLFF.

V is TRBV11-2 and J is TRBJ2-3; D gene ambiguous. This CDR3 region has 14 residues. V dropped 4 bases and J dropped 2 bases, with 10 bases sitting between them. The germline gives CDR1 SGHAT, CDR2 FQNNGV. The CDR3 protein is CASSSLLITDTQYF. The CDR3 region has the DNA TGTGCCAGCAGCTCACTTTTAATCACAGATACGCAGTATTTT.

The chain has TRBV11-2 and TRBJ1-2; D may be TRBD1 (6 bases). V was shortened by 2 bases and J by 5 bases, with 18 bases between the two germline ends. The V gene's germline CDR1 is SGHAT and CDR2 FQNNGV. The CDR3 has 16 amino acids. This chain's CDR3 is CASSLMTGQGAYGYTF. In nucleotides, the CDR3 is TGTGCCAGCAGCTTAATGACAGGCCAGGGTGCGTATGGCTACACCTTC.

V and J are TRBV4-1 and TRBJ1-2; D is unclear. Germline V lookup: CDR1 MGHRA, CDR2 YSYEKL. This CDR3 contains 17 residues. Trimming stripped 1 base from V and 3 bases from J, with 18 bases between. The chain's CDR3 is CASSQVSEGLGDYGYTF. DNA of the CDR3: TGCGCCAGCAGCCAAGTTTCAGAGGGTCTTGGGGACTATGGCTACACCTTC.

This rearrangement joins TRBV6-1 to TRBJ1-5; a possible D gene is TRBD1 (6 bases). With 1 base removed from V and 0 bases from J, the gap between germline ends came to 13 bases. The length of the CDR3 is 17 residues. Germline V lookup: CDR1 MNHNS, CDR2 SASEGT. CDR3 residues: CASSEVGGRLSNQPQHF. CDR3 sequence (DNA): TGTGCCAGCAGTGAAGTTGGGGGCAGGCTTAGCAATCAGCCCCAGCATTTT.

The V and J genes are TRBV6-6 and TRBJ2-2; TRBD2 is a possible D gene (5 bases). V shed 3 bases and J shed 0 bases, with 11 bases lying between them. This CDR3 contains 16 residues. CDR1 is MNHNY and CDR2 is SVGAGI in the germline V gene (reference sequence). The CDR3 here is CASSYGRVANTGELFF. The CDR3 region has the DNA TGTGCCAGCAGTTATGGGCGGGTCGCGAACACCGGGGAGCTGTTTTTT.

The chain couples TRBV19 to TRBJ2-5; D possibly corresponds to TRBD2 (6 bases). The end of the DNA aligns better with TRBJ2-7, so the J call may be wrong. The CDR3 runs 15 residues. CDR1 is LNHDA and CDR2 is SQIVND in the germline V gene (reference sequence). The CDR3 DNA reads TGTGCCAGTAGTATTGGGCAGGGACTGCGGTCCGAGCAGTACTTC. It is translated as CASSIGQGLRSEQYF.

The CDR3 protein is CAWSPLVGGIFYEQYF. CDR3 DNA: TGTGCCTGGAGTCCGCTTGTCGGGGGGATTTTCTACGAGCAGTACTTC. The V and J genes are TRBV30 and TRBJ2-7, with TRBD2 matching over 7 bases. Germline V gives CDR1 GTSNPN, CDR2 SVGIG (reference sequence). The ends lost 2 bases at V and 3 bases at J; junction bases unmatched: 13. The CDR3 extends over 16 amino acids.